This T cell receptor beta chain was sequenced during a study of cytomegalovirus exposure and HLA in healthy donors (dated by TCRdb to the late 2010s). In the study overall: According to a later analysis, the 110 or so validation repertoires were produced on the same platform as the 666 repertoires of the first cohort. The study aimed to test whether cataloging public T cell receptors could reveal signatures of past pathogen exposure. Along with the roughly 610-subject first cohort, a separate validation cohort of 120 different subjects was used. To predict cytomegalovirus infection status, the study brought together high-throughput TCR immunosequencing, statistical association of individual TCRs with disease status, and machine learning. Overall study results and their limits: It was suggested by the authors that the approach could potentially be generalized to other disease states and immunological phenotypes. In vitro tests confirmed that a few of the cytomegalovirus-associated TCR beta chains recognize cytomegalovirus antigens. A later analysis found that TCRs clustered in the first cohort also tended to co-occur in the 120 validation repertoires, with 90% to 95% of cluster scores above 0. In the study, approximately 160 TCR beta chains were listed as associated with cytomegalovirus. The validation cohort had no HLA typing available for a later analysis, so co-occurrence within that cohort was assessed over all 130 or so repertoires. The classifier was reported to diagnose cytomegalovirus status with high specificity and sensitivity in both the original cohort and the validation cohort. Across donors, most TCR sequences were observed very rarely, whereas some public TCRs were present in many individuals.

Of note for this clone: This clone's antigen is unknown. One base away there is no much larger clone; base qualities are not given.

Preparation of the library involved the immunoSEQ multiplex PCR assay. Per the source publication's procedure: To diagnose cytomegalovirus status from the catalog of TCR beta chain sequences, a statistical classification framework was built. This immuneACCESS table, as held by TCRdb, lists in-frame sequences with V and J called but not all clones. Of the missing ones, under half trace to an unresolved V gene in checked studies; the others have no known cause. V, J and clone size reflect that table, while D and trimming were determined from the DNA. The table for this sample lists under 200,000 clones; about 90% of them were counted only once. Together, the top ten hold roughly 3% of the sample. Separate from the approximately 700-subject first cohort, the validation cohort of roughly 120 subjects was the group to which the donors belonged. The receptor was derived from a woman between 18 and 30 years old in good health and CMV-seropositive. Sequenced sample: PBMCs.

In nucleotide form, the sequence is TGTGCCAGCAGTGACAGGGGTAGAACTGAAGCTTTCTTT. This translates into CASSDRGRTEAFF. The chain was built from TRBV2 and TRBJ1-1; a weak D assignment points to TRBD1 (6 bases agree). The germline V gene provides CDR1 SNHLY and CDR2 FYNNEI. V and J lose 3 bases and 5 bases, and a span of 10 bases separates them. The CDR3 runs 13 residues from the cysteine to the phenylalanine. CDR3 DNA is the only sequence kept; it has 39 bases, read in frame from the first base.